The T cell receptor beta chain under discussion was sequenced for a study of tumor-infiltrating lymphocytes in primary liver carcinoma. In this sample, this clonotype turned up once. Its antigen remains unidentified. This may arise from a read error, as a much more abundant clone is one base away. With roughly 540 ng total RNA as template and a constant-region primer, TCR beta cDNA was made. Slightly modified ARM-PCR with three nested multiplex PCR rounds yielded TCR beta libraries. With TRBV1-TRBV30 forward primers and a C-beta reverse primer, the first two PCR rounds were run for roughly 9 cycles each. In TCRdb, the multiplex PCR reads were re-called with MiXCR into one record per CDR3 protein. Of more than 100,000 distinct CDR3 sequences in the sample, about two thirds were seen once. Without any cell sorting, about 19-32 mg of bulk tissue yielded co-extracted RNA and DNA. The CDR3 loop spans 15 amino acids. Germline lookup yields CDR1 KGHDR and CDR2 SFDVKD. V lost 7 bases to trimming and J lost 9 bases, with 18 bases between them.

Study conclusions and caveats: The study found tumor-adjacent and tumor-blood pairs overlapped less than tumor region pairs. Tumors had a top-250-clone fraction that was significantly higher than blood (p = 0.039).

Sequenced material: tumor-adjacent normal liver tissue. The V call is TRBV24-1, the J call TRBJ2-6; D might be TRBD1 or TRBD2, each matching 5 bases. This TCR was recovered from a woman aged 55 to 70 with primary liver carcinoma and hepatitis B virus infection. The CDR3 loop reads CATSEGRGEVNVLTF. The CDR3 region has the DNA TGTGCCACCAGCGAGGGAAGGGGCGAGGTCAACGTCCTGACTTTC.